This TCR beta chain derives from a study of T cell repertoires in cytomegalovirus infection. MiXCR was run by TCRdb on the reads, yielding one entry per CDR3 protein. The profile shows 85,000 to 130,000 distinct CDR3 sequences, around 22% of them singletons. Trimming removed 4 bases from V and 2 bases from J, with 13 bases in between. Germline CDR1 is SGDLS and CDR2 is YYNGEE. The CDR3 contains 15 residues. The source of this sequence is a human donor in good health (CMV status not recorded). Some clones in this sample may be carry-over from other donors' samples. V gene TRBV9 combines with J gene TRBJ1-5, with D possibly being TRBD1 (5 bases). The sequenced sample was CD8+ T cells from PBMCs. In DNA form, the CDR3 reads TGTGCCAGCAGCCCCGGGTGGGGGGGCAATCAGCCCCAGCATTTT. The encoded protein is CASSPGWGGNQPQHF. The full variable domain, rest sourced from reference TRBV9 and TRBJ1-5, is DSGVTQTPKHLITATGQRVTLRCSPRSGDLSVYWYQQSLDQGLQFLIQYYNGEERAKGNILERFSAQQFPDLHSELNLSSLELGDSALYFCASSPGWGGNQPQHFGDGTRLSIL.